The present T cell receptor beta chain was sequenced within a study of regulatory T cells in long-lasting Graves disease. Study outcomes and limitations: The study examined only peripheral blood, not thyroid tissue.

The CDR3 consists of 12 residues. V lost 1 base and J lost 6, with 7 bases in between. Germline CDR1 is SEHNR and CDR2 is FQNEAQ (reference sequence). As to time point: persistent/refractory GD, antithyroid drugs over 5 years with positive TRAb. PBMC-extracted RNA yielded the TCR library. According to the study, TCR beta libraries were built with iRepertoire HTBI primers and CDR3-region Arm-PCR. TCRdb re-called the multiplex PCR reads with MiXCR, one entry per CDR3 protein. Of around 300,000 distinct CDR3 sequences listed, more than 20% are singletons. A note on this clonotype: As yet, its antigen is unknown.

This receptor was obtained from a female donor with Graves disease. The gene calls are TRBV7-9 and TRBJ2-7, with no clear D. Specimen: peripheral blood mononuclear cells (PBMCs), collected when the disease was refractory, from a patient treated with antithyroid drugs. DNA for the CDR3: TGTGCCAGCAGCTTAGGAATCCGCGAGCAGTACTTC. Its protein is CASSLGIREQYF.